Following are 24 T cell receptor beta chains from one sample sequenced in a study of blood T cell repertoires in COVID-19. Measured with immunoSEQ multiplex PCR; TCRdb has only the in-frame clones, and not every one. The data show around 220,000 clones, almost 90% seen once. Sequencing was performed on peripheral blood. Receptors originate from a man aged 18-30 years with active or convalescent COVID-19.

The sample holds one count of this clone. The CDR3 here is CATSILRQAGETQYF. CDR3 nucleotide sequence: TGTGCCACCAGCATTCTCAGGCAGGCGGGAGAGACCCAGTACTTC. The genes are TRBV15 and TRBJ2-5, with D tentatively TRBD2 (5 bases). V was trimmed by 4 bases and J by 4 bases, leaving 16 bases between them. The CDR3 is made up of 15 amino acids. Germline CDR1 and CDR2: LNHNV and YYDKDF (reference sequence).

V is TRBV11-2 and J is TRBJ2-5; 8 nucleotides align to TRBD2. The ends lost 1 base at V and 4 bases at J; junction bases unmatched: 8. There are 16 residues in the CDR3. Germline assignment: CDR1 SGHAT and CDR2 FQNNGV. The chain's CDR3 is CASSLAPGGPGETQYF. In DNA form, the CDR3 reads TGTGCCAGCAGCTTAGCGCCGGGAGGGCCTGGAGAGACCCAGTACTTC.

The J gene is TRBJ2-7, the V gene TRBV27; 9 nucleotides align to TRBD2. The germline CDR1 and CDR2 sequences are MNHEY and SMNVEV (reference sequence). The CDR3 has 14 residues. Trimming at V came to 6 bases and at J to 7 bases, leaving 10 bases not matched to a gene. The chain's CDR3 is CASRKIAGVGEQYF. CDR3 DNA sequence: TGTGCCAGCAGGAAAATAGCGGGAGTGGGAGAGCAGTACTTC.

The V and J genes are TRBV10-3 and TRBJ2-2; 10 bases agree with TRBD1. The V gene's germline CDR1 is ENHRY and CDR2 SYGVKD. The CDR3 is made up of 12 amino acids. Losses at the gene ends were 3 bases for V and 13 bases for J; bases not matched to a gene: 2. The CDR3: CAISDRDRGLFF. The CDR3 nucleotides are TGTGCCATCAGTGACCGGGACAGGGGGCTGTTTTTT.

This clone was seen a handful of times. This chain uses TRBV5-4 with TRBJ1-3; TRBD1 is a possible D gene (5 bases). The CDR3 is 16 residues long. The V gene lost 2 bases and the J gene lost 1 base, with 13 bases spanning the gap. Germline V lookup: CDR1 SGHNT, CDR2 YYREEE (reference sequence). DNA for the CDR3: TGTGCCAGCAGCTTCACAGGCCTGATATCTGGAAACACCATATATTTT. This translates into CASSFTGLISGNTIYF.

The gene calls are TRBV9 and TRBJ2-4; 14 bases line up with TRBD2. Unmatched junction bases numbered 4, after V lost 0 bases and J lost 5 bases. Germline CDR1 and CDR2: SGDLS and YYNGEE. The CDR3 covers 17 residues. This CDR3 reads CASSVEGLAGVENIQYF. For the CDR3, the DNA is TGTGCCAGCAGCGTAGAGGGACTAGCGGGAGTAGAAAACATTCAGTACTTC.

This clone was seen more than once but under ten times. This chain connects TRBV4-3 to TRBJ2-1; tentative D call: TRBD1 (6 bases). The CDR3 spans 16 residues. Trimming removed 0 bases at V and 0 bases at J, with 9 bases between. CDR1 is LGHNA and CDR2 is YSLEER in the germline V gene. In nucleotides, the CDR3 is TGCGCCAGCAGCCAAGATGTAGGGGGCTCCTACAATGAGCAGTTCTTC. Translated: CASSQDVGGSYNEQFF.

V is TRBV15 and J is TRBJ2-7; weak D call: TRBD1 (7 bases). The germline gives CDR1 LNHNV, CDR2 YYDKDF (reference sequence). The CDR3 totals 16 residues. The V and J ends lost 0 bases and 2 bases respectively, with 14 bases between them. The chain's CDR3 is CATSRDRGTATYEQYF. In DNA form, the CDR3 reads TGTGCCACCAGCAGAGATCGCGGGACAGCAACCTACGAGCAGTACTTC.

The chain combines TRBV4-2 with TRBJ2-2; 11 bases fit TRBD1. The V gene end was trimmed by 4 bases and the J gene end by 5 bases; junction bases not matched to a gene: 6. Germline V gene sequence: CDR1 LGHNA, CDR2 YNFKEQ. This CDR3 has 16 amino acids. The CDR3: CASSPTGQGVTGELFF. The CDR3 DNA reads TGTGCCAGCAGCCCGACGGGACAGGGGGTTACCGGGGAGCTGTTTTTT.

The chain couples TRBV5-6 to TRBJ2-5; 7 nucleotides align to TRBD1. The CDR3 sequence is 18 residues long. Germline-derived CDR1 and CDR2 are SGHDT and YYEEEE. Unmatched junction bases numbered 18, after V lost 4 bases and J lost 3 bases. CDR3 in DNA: TGTGCCAGCAGCCGAAACAGGGGTTTGCTACGGTTGGAAGAGACCCAGTACTTC. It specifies CASSRNRGLLRLEETQYF.

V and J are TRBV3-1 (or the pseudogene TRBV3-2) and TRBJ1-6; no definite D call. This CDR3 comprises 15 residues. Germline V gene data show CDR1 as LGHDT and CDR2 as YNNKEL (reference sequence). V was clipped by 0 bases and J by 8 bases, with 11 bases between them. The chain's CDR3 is CASSQDRRRDSPLHF. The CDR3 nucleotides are TGTGCCAGCAGCCAAGATCGCAGGCGAGATTCACCCCTCCACTTT.

Here the CDR3 DNA reads TGTGCCACCAGTGTCTACAGGGCCTCCATCTCCGGAAACACCATATATTTT. Translating gives CATSVYRASISGNTIYF. The V and J genes are TRBV24-1 and TRBJ1-3; D is perhaps TRBD1 (6 bases). The V end was cut by 5 bases, the J end by 4 bases, with 20 bases between. The germline CDR1 and CDR2 sequences are KGHDR and SFDVKD. The CDR3 length is 17 residues.

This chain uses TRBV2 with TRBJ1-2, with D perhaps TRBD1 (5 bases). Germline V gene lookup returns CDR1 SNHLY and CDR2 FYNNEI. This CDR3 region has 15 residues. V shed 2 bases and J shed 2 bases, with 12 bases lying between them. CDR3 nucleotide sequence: TGTGCCAGCAGTGAAAGGACACATCAGAACTATGGCTACACCTTC. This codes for CASSERTHQNYGYTF.

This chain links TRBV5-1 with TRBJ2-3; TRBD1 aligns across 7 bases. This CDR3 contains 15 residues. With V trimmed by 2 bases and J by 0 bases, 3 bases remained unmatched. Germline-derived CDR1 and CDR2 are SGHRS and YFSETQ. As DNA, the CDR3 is TGCGCCAGCAGCTTAGAGGGGGCGAGCACAGATACGCAGTATTTT. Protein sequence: CASSLEGASTDTQYF.

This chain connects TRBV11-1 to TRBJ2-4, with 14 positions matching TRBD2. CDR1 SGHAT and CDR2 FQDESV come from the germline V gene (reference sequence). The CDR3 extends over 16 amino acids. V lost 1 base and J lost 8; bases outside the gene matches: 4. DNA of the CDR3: TGTGCCAGCAGCTTAGGGGGACTAGCGGGAGTGTACATTCAGTACTTC. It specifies CASSLGGLAGVYIQYF.

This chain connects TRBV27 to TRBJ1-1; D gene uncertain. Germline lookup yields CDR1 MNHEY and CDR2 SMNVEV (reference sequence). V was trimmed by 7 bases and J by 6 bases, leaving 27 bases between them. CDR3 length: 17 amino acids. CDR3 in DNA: TGTGCCAGCACCCCGTTGGGCGAACTGAGGGTAAACGCTGAAGCTTTCTTT. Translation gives CASTPLGELRVNAEAFF.

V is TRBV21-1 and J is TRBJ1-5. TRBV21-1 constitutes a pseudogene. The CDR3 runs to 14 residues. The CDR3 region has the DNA TGTGCCAGCAAGGGGGGGACCACTTATCAGCCCCAGCATTTT. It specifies CASKGGTTYQPQHF.

In nucleotides, the CDR3 is TGTGCCAGCAGTGGCGGACAGGGGAACAATCAGCCCCAGCATTTT. This sequence encodes CASSGGQGNNQPQHF. This chain links TRBV25-1 with TRBJ1-5; TRBD1 aligns across 9 bases. The CDR3 extends over 15 amino acids. The V segment lost 4 bases and the J segment 3 bases; nucleotides outside the gene matches: 4. Germline V gives CDR1 MGHDK, CDR2 SYGVNS.

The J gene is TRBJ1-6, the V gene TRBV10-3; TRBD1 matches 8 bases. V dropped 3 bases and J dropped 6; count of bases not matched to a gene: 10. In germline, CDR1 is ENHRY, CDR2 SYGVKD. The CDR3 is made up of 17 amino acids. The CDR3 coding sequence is TGTGCCATCAGTGATTTTTCTGGGGGACAGGCTAATTCACCCCTCCACTTT. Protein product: CAISDFSGGQANSPLHF.

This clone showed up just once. CDR3 nucleotide sequence: TGTGCCATCAGTGGGGACAGGGACGAGCAGTACTTC. Protein product: CAISGDRDEQYF. The chain uses TRBV10-3 and TRBJ2-7; TRBD1 matches 9 bases. The CDR3 contains 12 residues. V shed 4 bases and J 5 bases; nucleotides not matched to a gene: 0. CDR1 is ENHRY, CDR2 SYGVKD, per germline.

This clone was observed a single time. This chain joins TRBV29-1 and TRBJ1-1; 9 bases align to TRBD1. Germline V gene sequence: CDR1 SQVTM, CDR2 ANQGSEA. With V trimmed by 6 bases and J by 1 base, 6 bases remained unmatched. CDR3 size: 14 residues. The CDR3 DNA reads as TGCAGCGTGGCCCGGACAGGGGCGAACACTGAAGCTTTCTTT. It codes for CSVARTGANTEAFF.

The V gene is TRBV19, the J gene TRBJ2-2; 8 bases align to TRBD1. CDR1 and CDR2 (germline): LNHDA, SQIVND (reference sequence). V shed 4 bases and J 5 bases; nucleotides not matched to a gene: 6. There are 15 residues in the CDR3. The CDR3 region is CASSTGGTGTGELFF. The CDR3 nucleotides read TGTGCCAGTAGTACAGGGGGCACGGGGACCGGGGAGCTGTTTTTT.

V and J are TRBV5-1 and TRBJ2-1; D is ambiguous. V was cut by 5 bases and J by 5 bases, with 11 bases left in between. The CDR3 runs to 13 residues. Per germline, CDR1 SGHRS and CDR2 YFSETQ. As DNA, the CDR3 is TGCGCCAGCAGGACCCCGGGTGACAATGAGCAGTTCTTC. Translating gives CASRTPGDNEQFF. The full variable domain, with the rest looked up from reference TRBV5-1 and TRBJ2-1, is KAGVTQTPRYLIKTRGQQVTLSCSPISGHRSVSWYQQTPGQGLQFLFEYFSETQRNKGNFPGRFSGRQFSNSRSEMNVSTLELGDSALYLCASRTPGDNEQFFGPGTRLTVL.

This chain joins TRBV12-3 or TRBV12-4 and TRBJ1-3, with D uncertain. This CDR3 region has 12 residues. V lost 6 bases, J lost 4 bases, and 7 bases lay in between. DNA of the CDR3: TGTGCCAGCAGGATTCAGGGAAACACCATATATTTT. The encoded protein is CASRIQGNTIYF.